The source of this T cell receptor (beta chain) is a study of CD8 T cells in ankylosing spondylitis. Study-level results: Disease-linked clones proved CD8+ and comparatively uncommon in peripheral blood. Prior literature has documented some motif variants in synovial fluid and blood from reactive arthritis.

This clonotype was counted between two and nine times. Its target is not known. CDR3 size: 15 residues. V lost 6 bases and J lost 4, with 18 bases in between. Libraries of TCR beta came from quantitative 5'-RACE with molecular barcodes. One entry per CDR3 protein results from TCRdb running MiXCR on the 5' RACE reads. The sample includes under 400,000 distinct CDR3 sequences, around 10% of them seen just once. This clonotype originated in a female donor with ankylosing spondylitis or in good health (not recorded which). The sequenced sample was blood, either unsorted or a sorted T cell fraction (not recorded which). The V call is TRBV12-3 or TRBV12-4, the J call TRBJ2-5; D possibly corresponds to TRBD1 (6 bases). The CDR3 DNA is TGTGCCAGCAGCCTGACAGGCCTCCAACGAGAGACCCAGTACTTC. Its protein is CASSLTGLQRETQYF.